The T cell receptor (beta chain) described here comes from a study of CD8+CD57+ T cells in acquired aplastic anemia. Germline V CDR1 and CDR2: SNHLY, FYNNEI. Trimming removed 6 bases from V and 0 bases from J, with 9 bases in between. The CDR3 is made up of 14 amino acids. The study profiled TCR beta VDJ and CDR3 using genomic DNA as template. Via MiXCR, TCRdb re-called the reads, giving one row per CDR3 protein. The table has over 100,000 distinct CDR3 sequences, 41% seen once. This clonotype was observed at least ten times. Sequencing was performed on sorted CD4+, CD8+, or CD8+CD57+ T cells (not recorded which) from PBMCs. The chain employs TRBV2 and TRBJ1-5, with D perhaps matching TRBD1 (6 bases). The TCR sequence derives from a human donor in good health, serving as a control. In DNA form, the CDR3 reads TGTGCCAGCAGCGGGACAAATAGCAATCAGCCCCAGCATTTT. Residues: CASSGTNSNQPQHF.